Below, 2 T cell receptor beta chains from the same sample are listed, as sequenced in a study of cytomegalovirus exposure and HLA in healthy donors (dated by TCRdb to 2016 to 2017). The library relied on the immunoSEQ multiplex PCR assay. Sourced from immuneACCESS, this table was stored by TCRdb with only in-frame sequences that have V and J called. A share of the clones is absent; for the studies checked, an unresolved V gene accounts for under half, and the remainder has no known explanation. The sample yields 90,000 to 150,000 clones; about 85% were counted once. The ten largest make up nearly 4.5% of the sample. Input material: PBMCs. The receptor source for this set is a man younger than 35 in good health and CMV-seropositive.

This rearrangement joins TRBV4-1 to TRBJ1-2, with no clear D. CDR1 and CDR2 (germline): MGHRA, YSYEKL. V was trimmed by 0 bases and J by 7 bases, leaving 15 bases between them. The CDR3 totals 15 residues. CDR3 region: CASSQEEAAGGGYTF. DNA for the CDR3: TGCGCCAGCAGCCAAGAGGAGGCCGCGGGTGGTGGCTACACCTTC.

This rearrangement joins TRBV27 to TRBJ2-1; weak D call: TRBD1 (5 bases). CDR1 MNHEY and CDR2 SMNVEV come from the germline V gene (reference sequence). V dropped 4 bases and J dropped 3 bases, with 22 bases sitting between them. The CDR3 covers 18 residues. Here the CDR3 reads CASSWEVDRRPHYNEQFF. DNA of the CDR3: TGTGCCAGCAGTTGGGAAGTAGACAGACGGCCCCACTACAATGAGCAGTTCTTC.